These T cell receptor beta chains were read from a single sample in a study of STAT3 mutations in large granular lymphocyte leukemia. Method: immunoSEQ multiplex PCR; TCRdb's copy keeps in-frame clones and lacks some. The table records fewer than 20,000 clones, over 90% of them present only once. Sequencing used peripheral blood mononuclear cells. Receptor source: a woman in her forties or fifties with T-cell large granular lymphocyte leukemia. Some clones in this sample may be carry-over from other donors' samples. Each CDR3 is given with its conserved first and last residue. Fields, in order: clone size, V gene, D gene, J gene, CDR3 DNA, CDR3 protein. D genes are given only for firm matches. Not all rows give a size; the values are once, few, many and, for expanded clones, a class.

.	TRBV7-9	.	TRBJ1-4	TGTGCCACCACTGGCTCCGGGAGGGAAAAACTGTTTTTT	CATTGSGREKLFF
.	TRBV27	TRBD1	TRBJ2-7	TGTGCCAGCAGTTTAGTACAGGGGAGCTCCTACGAGCAGTACTTC	CASSLVQGSSYEQYF
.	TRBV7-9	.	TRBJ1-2	TGTGCCAGCACCTTGACAGATAACTATGGCTACACCTTC	CASTLTDNYGYTF
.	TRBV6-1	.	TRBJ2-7	TGTGCCAGTAGGAACGGGCTGTACGAGCAGTACTTC	CASRNGLYEQYF
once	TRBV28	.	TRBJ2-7	TGTGCCAGCAGTTCAGCGGGTTCCAGGATGTACGAGCAGTACTTC	CASSSAGSRMYEQYF
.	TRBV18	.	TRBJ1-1	TGTGCCAGCTCACCACAAGGAAACACTGAAGCTTTCTTT	CASSPQGNTEAFF
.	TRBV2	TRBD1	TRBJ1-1	TGTGCCAGCCATACAGGGGGCGCGGGGACTGAAGCTTTCTTT	CASHTGGAGTEAFF
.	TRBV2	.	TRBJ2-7	TGTGCCAGCAGTGAAGGGCTACGTGAGCAGTACTTC	CASSEGLREQYF
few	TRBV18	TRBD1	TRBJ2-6	TGTGCCAGCTCGGATACCGGGACAGGTTATGTCTCTGGGGCCAACGTCCTGACTTTC	CASSDTGTGYVSGANVLTF
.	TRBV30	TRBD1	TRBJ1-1	TGTGCCTGGAGGAAGACAGGGCCCGTTGGGGAAGCTTTCTTT	CAWRKTGPVGEAFF
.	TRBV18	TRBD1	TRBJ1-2	TGTGCCAGCTCACCACAGGAGGGGGCGAACTATGGCTACACCTTC	CASSPQEGANYGYTF
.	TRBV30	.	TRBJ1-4	TGTGCCTGGAGTGTCCAGTTCGGGGAACTGTTTTTT	CAWSVQFGELFF
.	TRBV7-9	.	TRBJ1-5	TGTGCCAGCAGCTTAGACGGGTCTTGGGGCAATCAGCCCCAGCATTTT	CASSLDGSWGNQPQHF
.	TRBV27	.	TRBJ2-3	TGTGCCAGCAGTTTAAAGGAACCCACAGATACGCAGTATTTT	CASSLKEPTDTQYF
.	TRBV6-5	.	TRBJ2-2	TGTGCCAGCATGTGGGTGAACACCGGGGAGCTGTTTTTT	CASMWVNTGELFF
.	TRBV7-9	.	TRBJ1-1	TGTGCCAGCAGCTTTACCGCACTGAACACTGAAGCTTTCTTT	CASSFTALNTEAFF
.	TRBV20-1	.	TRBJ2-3	TGCAGTGCTAGAACAGATACGCAGTATTTT	CSARTDTQYF
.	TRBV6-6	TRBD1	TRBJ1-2	TGTGCCAGCAGTTACTCGCAGGGGGGAGGTGGCTACACCTTC	CASSYSQGGGGYTF
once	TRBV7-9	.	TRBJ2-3	TGTGCCAGCAGCTTCGGGTCCCTTAGACAGCAGGAGGAAGATACGCAGTATTTT	CASSFGSLRQQEEDTQYF
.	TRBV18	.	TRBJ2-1	TGTGCCAGCGCGTACCTGGGTGCTGACAATGAGCAGTTCTTC	CASAYLGADNEQFF
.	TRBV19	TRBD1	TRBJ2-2	TGTGCCAGTAGAAGCCGACAGGGAACGAACACCGGGGAGCTGTTTTTT	CASRSRQGTNTGELFF
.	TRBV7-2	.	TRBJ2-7	TGTGCCAGCAGCTTAAGAGTAGAGGGTTCGATACAGTACTTC	CASSLRVEGSIQYF
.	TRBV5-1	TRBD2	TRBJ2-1	TGCGCCAGCAGCCCCCTAGCGGGGGGGACCTACAATGAGCAGTTCTTC	CASSPLAGGTYNEQFF
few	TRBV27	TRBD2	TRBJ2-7	TGTGCCAGCAGTTTAACCGGGACTACCTACGAGCAGTACTTC	CASSLTGTTYEQYF
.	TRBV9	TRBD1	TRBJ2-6	TGTGCCAGCAGCGCACAGGGGTCTGGGGCCAACGTCCTGACTTTC	CASSAQGSGANVLTF
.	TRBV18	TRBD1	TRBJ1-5	TGTGCCAGCTCACCAGGGACAGTCCAATTTGCACAGCCCCAGCATTTT	CASSPGTVQFAQPQHF
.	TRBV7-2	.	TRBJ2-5	TGTGCCAGCAGCGGGCGCACGGTCCCGGAGACCCAGTACTTC	CASSGRTVPETQYF
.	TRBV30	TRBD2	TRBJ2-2	TGTGCCTGGACCCTAGGGGGACTAGCGGGACCATCAGGCACCGGGGAGCTGTTTTTT	CAWTLGGLAGPSGTGELFF
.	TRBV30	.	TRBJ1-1	TGTGCCTGGAGTGGAGACTTAGGGACTGAAGCTTTCTTT	CAWSGDLGTEAFF
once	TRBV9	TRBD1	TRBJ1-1	TGTGCCAGCAGCGAAGACAGGGCCGGGTTGGGCACTGAAGCTTTCTTT	CASSEDRAGLGTEAFF
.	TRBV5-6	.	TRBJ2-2	TGTGCCAGCAGCTTGGTGGCGGGATTAGGGGAGCTGTTTTTT	CASSLVAGLGELFF
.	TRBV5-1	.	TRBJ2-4	TGCGCCAGCAGCTTGGAGAGGCCGGAAAACATTCAGTACTTC	CASSLERPENIQYF
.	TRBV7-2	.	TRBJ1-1	TGTGCCAGCAGCTTAGACAGGAACACTGAAGCTTTCTTT	CASSLDRNTEAFF
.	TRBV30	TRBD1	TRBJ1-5	TGTGCCTGGGGGGACAGGAGTCTTTATAGCAATCAGCCCCAGCATTTT	CAWGDRSLYSNQPQHF
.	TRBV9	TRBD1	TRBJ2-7	TGTGCCAGCAGCGCGACAGGGAGCGAGCAGTACTTC	CASSATGSEQYF
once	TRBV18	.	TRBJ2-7	TGTGCCAGCTCACCATACAGGGAGATCGAGCAGTACTTC	CASSPYREIEQYF
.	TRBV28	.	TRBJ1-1	TGTGCCAGCAGTTTCTGGGAGCAGACAAGGAAGAACACTGAAGCTTTCTTT	CASSFWEQTRKNTEAFF
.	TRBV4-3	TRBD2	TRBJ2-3	TGCGCCAGCAGCCCGTTCCTAGCGGGAGAGTTCGCAGATACGCAGTATTTT	CASSPFLAGEFADTQYF
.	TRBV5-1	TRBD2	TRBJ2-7	TGCGCCAGCAGCTGGGGGACTAGCGGGCCCTACGAGCAGTACTTC	CASSWGTSGPYEQYF
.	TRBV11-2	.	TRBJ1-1	TGTGCCAGCAGCTTAAATCACATGAACACTGAAGCTTTCTTT	CASSLNHMNTEAFF
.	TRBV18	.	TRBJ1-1	TGTGCCAGCTCCCTCGAAAGAAACACTGAAGCTTTCTTT	CASSLERNTEAFF
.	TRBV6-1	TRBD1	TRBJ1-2	TGTGCCAGCAGTGAACCAGGGGGCTATGGCTACACCTTC	CASSEPGGYGYTF
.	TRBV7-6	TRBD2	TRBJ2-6	TGTGCCAGCAGCTTTGCCGGGGGGGACGCTGGGGCCAACGTCCTGACTTTC	CASSFAGGDAGANVLTF
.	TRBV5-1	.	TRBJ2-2	TGCGCCAGCAGCTCCCACCTTCAGGGGGGGAACACCGGGGAGCTGTTTTTT	CASSSHLQGGNTGELFF
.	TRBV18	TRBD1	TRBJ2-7	TGTGCCAGCTCACCGCTAGGGACAGGGGGCGAGCAGTACTTC	CASSPLGTGGEQYF
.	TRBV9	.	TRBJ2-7	TGTGCCAGCAGCGTAGGACAGGCTTCCTACGAGCAGTACTTC	CASSVGQASYEQYF
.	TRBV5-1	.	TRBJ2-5	TGCGCCAGCAGCTTGAACAGGGAGGTGGGGACCCAGTACTTC	CASSLNREVGTQYF
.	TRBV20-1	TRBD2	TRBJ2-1	TGCAGTGCGCCCGGGAGGAATGAGCAGTTCTTC	CSAPGRNEQFF
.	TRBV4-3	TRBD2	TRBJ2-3	TGCGCCAGCAGCCGCACCGTAGGACTAGCGGGAAGCACAGATACGCAGTATTTT	CASSRTVGLAGSTDTQYF
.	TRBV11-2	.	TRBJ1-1	TGTGCCAGCAGCTTAACGGGGAACACTGAAGCTTTCTTT	CASSLTGNTEAFF
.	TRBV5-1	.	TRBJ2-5	TGCGCCAGCAGCTTGGTTTTCCCCCGTCGGGAGACCCAGTACTTC	CASSLVFPRRETQYF
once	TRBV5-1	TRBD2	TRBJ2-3	TGCGCCAGCAGGCAGCGGGAGATCACAGATACGCAGTATTTT	CASRQREITDTQYF